The 25 T cell receptor beta chains below come from one sample, sequenced in a study of blood T cell repertoires in COVID-19 (dated by TCRdb to 2018 to 2020). The receptor library was made with the immunoSEQ multiplex PCR assay. Held by TCRdb, this immuneACCESS table contains in-frame sequences only and omits some clones. Under half of the omission traces to an unresolved V gene where checked; the cause of the rest is unknown. The sample table lists 150,000 or so clones, roughly 83% of them with a count of one. The ten largest clones take up 4.5% to 5% of the sample. Sequenced sample: peripheral blood. The receptor set was obtained from a woman aged 65 to 85 with COVID-19, enrolled during active disease.

The chain uses TRBV6-2 or TRBV6-3 and TRBJ1-2; TRBD1 is a possible D gene (5 bases). Germline V gene data show CDR1 as MNHEY and CDR2 as SVGEGT. The CDR3 covers 14 residues. Between the trimmed V and J ends, which lost 6 bases and 0 bases, there was a span of 11 bases. The CDR3 spells CASSPGHTNYGYTF. The CDR3 DNA reads TGTGCCAGCAGCCCTGGACATACTAACTATGGCTACACCTTC.

The CDR3 region has the DNA TGTGCCAGCAGCCGTGAAGGGGGCACAGATACGCAGTATTTT. It specifies CASSREGGTDTQYF. This chain connects TRBV5-4 to TRBJ2-3; D might be TRBD1 (5 bases). Germline loops: CDR1 SGHNT, CDR2 YYREEE (reference sequence). This CDR3 is 14 amino acids long. V lost 4 bases, J lost 1 base, and 10 bases lay in between. Full variable domain (remainder filled in from reference TRBV5-4 and TRBJ2-3): ETGVTQSPTHLIKTRGQQVTLRCSSQSGHNTVSWYQQALGQGPQFIFQYYREEENGRGNFPPRFSGLQFPNYSSELNVNALELDDSALYLCASSREGGTDTQYFGPGTRLTVL.

The chain combines TRBV4-1 with TRBJ2-7, with D hard to call. The CDR3 has 13 amino acids. CDR1 is MGHRA and CDR2 is YSYEKL in the germline V gene. Trimming stripped 2 bases from V and 1 base from J, with 6 bases between. CDR3 DNA sequence: TGCGCCAGCAGCCAAACAGAATCCTACGAGCAGTACTTC. This codes for CASSQTESYEQYF.

V gene TRBV30 combines with J gene TRBJ1-4, with D possibly matching TRBD1 (5 bases). Germline CDR1 GTSNPN, CDR2 SVGIG (reference sequence). Trimming took off 4 bases at V and 6 bases at J, with 9 bases between the two ends. This CDR3 comprises 12 residues. CDR3 sequence (DNA): TGTGCCTGGAAGGGCAGGGATGAAAAACTGTTTTTT. The encoded protein is CAWKGRDEKLFF.

The gene calls are TRBV3-1 (or the pseudogene TRBV3-2) and TRBJ1-1; tentative D call: TRBD1 (5 bases). Germline CDR1 and CDR2: LGHDT and YNNKEL (reference sequence). The V gene lost 1 base and the J gene lost 5 bases, with 8 bases spanning the gap. This CDR3 is 13 amino acids long. DNA of the CDR3: TGTGCCAGCAGCCAAGGGGGCCAGACTGAAGCTTTCTTT. Residues: CASSQGGQTEAFF.

In DNA, the CDR3 is TGTGCCAGTAGTACGTCGCGGACAGGGCGTGATCAGCCCCAGCATTTT. Its translation is CASSTSRTGRDQPQHF. The rearrangement links TRBV19 to TRBJ1-5; the match to TRBD1 covers 8 bases. Germline lookup yields CDR1 LNHDA and CDR2 SQIVND (reference sequence). The CDR3 is 16 amino acids. Unmatched junction bases numbered 10, after V lost 4 bases and J lost 5 bases.

The chain combines TRBV11-1 with TRBJ1-1, with D possibly TRBD1 on 5 matching bases. V was shortened by 1 base and J by 7 bases, with 10 bases between the two germline ends. Germline V lookup: CDR1 SGHAT, CDR2 FQDESV (reference sequence). This CDR3 is 13 amino acids long. The CDR3 spells CASSLGAGFEAFF. The DNA for the CDR3 is TGTGCCAGCAGCTTAGGAGCAGGGTTTGAAGCTTTCTTT.

The chain recombines TRBV19 with TRBJ2-1, with D tentatively TRBD2 (5 bases). Germline lookup yields CDR1 LNHDA and CDR2 SQIVND (reference sequence). The CDR3 runs 15 residues. The V end was cut by 5 bases, the J end by 7 bases, with 18 bases between. CDR3: CASSVEPRDVNEQFF. The CDR3 nucleotides are TGTGCCAGTAGTGTCGAGCCACGGGATGTGAATGAGCAGTTCTTC.

J is TRBJ1-3 and V is TRBV10-3, with a tentative D call TRBD1 (6 bases). The CDR3 runs 14 residues. Germline CDR1 reads ENHRY; CDR2 reads SYGVKD. The ends were cut back, 11 bases at V and 0 bases at J, with 14 bases in the middle. The CDR3 is CAHRTASSGNTIYF. The CDR3 DNA reads TGTGCCCACAGGACAGCCAGCTCTGGAAACACCATATATTTT.

The rearrangement uses TRBV7-8 and TRBJ1-5; no clear D. Germline V gives CDR1 SGHVS, CDR2 FQNEAQ. CDR3 size: 13 residues. The V gene lost 2 bases and the J gene lost 4 bases, with 6 bases spanning the gap. CDR3 nucleotides: TGTGCCAGCAGCTTATACGGTAATCAGCCCCAGCATTTT. It is translated as CASSLYGNQPQHF.

The V and J genes are TRBV6-1 and TRBJ1-3; D is uncertain. The ends were cut back, 3 bases at V and 9 bases at J, with 9 bases in the middle. The CDR3 length is 12 residues. From germline, CDR1 is MNHNS and CDR2 SASEGT. The CDR3 bases are TGTGCCAGCAGTGACAACCAGGTCACCATATATTTT. Its translation: CASSDNQVTIYF.

The chain employs TRBV18 and TRBJ2-1, with TRBD1 as a possible D gene (6 bases). Germline CDR1 is KGHSH and CDR2 is LQKENI. Trimming stripped 0 bases from V and 10 bases from J, with 16 bases between. The CDR3 covers 15 residues. CDR3 coding DNA: TGTGCCAGCTCACCACCGGCAGGGGCCGGCTCCGAGCAGTTCTTC. Translating it yields CASSPPAGAGSEQFF.

This clone was counted between two and nine times. The rearrangement joins TRBV4-1 to TRBJ2-1; 8 nucleotides match TRBD1. Germline CDR1 reads MGHRA; CDR2 reads YSYEKL. Trimming took 4 bases from V and 8 from J; bases not matched to a gene: 7. The CDR3 has 14 residues. The CDR3 nucleotides read TGCGCCAGCAGCCGCGGACAGGGTATCTATGAGCAGTTCTTC. It yields the protein CASSRGQGIYEQFF.

The V and J genes are TRBV12-3 or TRBV12-4 and TRBJ2-7; no clear D gene. The CDR3 loop spans 13 amino acids. With 4 bases removed from V and 3 bases from J, the gap between germline ends came to 10 bases. CDR3 region: CASSSDPSYEQYF. The CDR3, as DNA: TGTGCCAGCAGTTCAGATCCCAGCTACGAGCAGTACTTC.

CDR3 coding DNA: TGTGCCAGCAGTTTCCAGGGGGAGAGCACTGAAGCTTTCTTT. Translated, it gives CASSFQGESTEAFF. The rearrangement links TRBV27 to TRBJ1-1, with 7 bases fitting TRBD1. Germline V gene lookup returns CDR1 MNHEY and CDR2 SMNVEV (reference sequence). The V gene end was trimmed by 3 bases and the J gene end by 4 bases; junction bases not matched to a gene: 5. The CDR3 runs 14 residues.

This clone turned up a few times. V is TRBV3-1 (or the pseudogene TRBV3-2) and J is TRBJ2-3, with D possibly being TRBD1 (5 bases). Trimming shortened V by 0 bases and J by 10 bases, and 14 bases separated the two germline ends. The CDR3 loop spans 14 amino acids. Germline V CDR1 and CDR2: LGHDT, YNNKEL (reference sequence). CDR3 DNA sequence: TGTGCCAGCAGCCAAGATGGGCGGCTAGGGGCGCAGTATTTT. Protein: CASSQDGRLGAQYF.

V and J are TRBV6-4 and TRBJ2-3; 8 bases align to TRBD2. In germline, CDR1 is MRHNA, CDR2 SNTAGT. The CDR3 runs to 15 residues. Losses at the gene ends were 5 bases for V and 2 bases for J; bases not matched to a gene: 6. CDR3 in amino acids: CASSPGTRSTDTQYF. The DNA of the CDR3 is TGTGCCAGCAGTCCCGGGACTAGATCCACAGATACGCAGTATTTT.

The chain uses TRBV18 and TRBJ1-3; tentative D call: TRBD1 (5 bases). V gave up 3 bases and J gave up 0 bases, with 6 bases separating them. The CDR3 contains 14 residues. Germline loops: CDR1 KGHSH, CDR2 LQKENI. CDR3 DNA sequence: TGTGCCAGCTCACCGGACAACTCTGGAAACACCATATATTTT. As protein: CASSPDNSGNTIYF.

The chain links TRBV25-1 to TRBJ1-4; no reliable D call. This CDR3 is 13 amino acids long. CDR1 and CDR2 (germline): MGHDK, SYGVNS. Trimming took 0 bases from V and 7 from J, leaving 6 bases between them. The chain's CDR3 is CASSEYLVEKLFF. CDR3 DNA sequence: TGTGCCAGCAGTGAATATCTCGTTGAAAAACTGTTTTTT.

This clone has a handful of counts. The chain recombines TRBV6-5 with TRBJ1-5; no firm D call. The germline V gene encodes CDR1 MNHEY and CDR2 SVGAGI. V was cut by 8 bases and J by 0 bases, with 8 bases left in between. The CDR3 has 13 amino acids. The DNA of the CDR3 is TGTGCCAGCCAGGCAGTTAGCAATCAGCCCCAGCATTTT. It yields the protein CASQAVSNQPQHF.

V and J are TRBV10-3 and TRBJ1-1; D remains ambiguous. From germline, CDR1 is ENHRY and CDR2 SYGVKD. Trimming took 6 bases from V and 1 from J, leaving 9 bases between them. This CDR3 has 13 amino acids. DNA of the CDR3: TGTGCCATCAGCCAATCATGGAACACTGAAGCTTTCTTT. This translates into CAISQSWNTEAFF.

The chain joins TRBV3-1 (or the pseudogene TRBV3-2) to TRBJ2-1; the match to TRBD2 covers 11 bases. This CDR3 region has 16 residues. Per the germline V gene, CDR1 is LGHDT and CDR2 is YNNKEL (reference sequence). V trimming: 4 bases; J trimming: 6 bases; junction bases outside the gene matches: 8. This CDR3 reads CASSPFGSGGANEQFF. As DNA, the CDR3 is TGTGCCAGCAGCCCCTTTGGTAGCGGGGGGGCCAATGAGCAGTTCTTC.

The rearrangement joins TRBV11-2 to TRBJ2-1, with D possibly being TRBD2 (6 bases). Germline-derived CDR1 and CDR2 are SGHAT and FQNNGV. V dropped 3 bases and J dropped 11 bases, with 20 bases sitting between them. The CDR3 runs to 15 residues. In DNA form, the CDR3 reads TGTGCCAGCAGCTTCCGGGACTCGCTGCACCCCCAGCAGTTCTTC. Translated: CASSFRDSLHPQQFF.

As DNA, the CDR3 is TGTGCCAGCAGTCGACAGGATAGCTCCTATAATTCACCCCTCCACTTT. Its translation: CASSRQDSSYNSPLHF. This chain joins TRBV3-1 (or the pseudogene TRBV3-2) and TRBJ1-6, with D perhaps matching TRBD1 (6 bases). Germline V lookup: CDR1 LGHDT, CDR2 YNNKEL (reference sequence). The CDR3 covers 16 residues. Trimming shortened V by 6 bases and J by 0 bases, and 12 bases separated the two germline ends.

The V call is TRBV7-9, the J call TRBJ1-1; D remains unclear. Germline V lookup: CDR1 SEHNR, CDR2 FQNEAQ (reference sequence). Trimming took off 3 bases at V and 3 bases at J, with 5 bases between the two ends. The CDR3 runs to 12 residues. The CDR3 region has the DNA TGTGCCAGCAGCTTTCTCCACACTGAAGCTTTCTTT. It yields the protein CASSFLHTEAFF.